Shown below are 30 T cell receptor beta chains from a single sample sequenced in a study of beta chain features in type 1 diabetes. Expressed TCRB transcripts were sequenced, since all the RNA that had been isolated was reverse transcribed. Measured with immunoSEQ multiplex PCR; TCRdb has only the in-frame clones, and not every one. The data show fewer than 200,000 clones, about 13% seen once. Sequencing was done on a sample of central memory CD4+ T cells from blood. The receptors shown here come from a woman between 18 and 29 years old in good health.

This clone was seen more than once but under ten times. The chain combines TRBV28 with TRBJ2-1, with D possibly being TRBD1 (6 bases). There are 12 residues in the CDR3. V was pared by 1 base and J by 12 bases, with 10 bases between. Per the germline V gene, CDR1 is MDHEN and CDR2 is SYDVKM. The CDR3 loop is CASSLSGVGQFF. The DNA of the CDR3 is TGTGCCAGCAGTTTATCAGGGGTTGGGCAGTTCTTC. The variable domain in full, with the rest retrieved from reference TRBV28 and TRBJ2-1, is DVKVTQSSRYLVKRTGEKVFLECVQDMDHENMFWYRQDPGLGLRLIYFSYDVKMKEKGDIPEGYSVSREKKERFSLILESASTNQTSMYLCASSLSGVGQFFGPGTRLTVL.

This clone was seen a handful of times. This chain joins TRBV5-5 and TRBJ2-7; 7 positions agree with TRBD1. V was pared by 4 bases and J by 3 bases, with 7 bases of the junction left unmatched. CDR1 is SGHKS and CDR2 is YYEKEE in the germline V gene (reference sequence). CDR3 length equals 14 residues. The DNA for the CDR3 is TGTGCCAGCAGCACTCGGACAGGTAGCTACGAGCAGTACTTC. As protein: CASSTRTGSYEQYF.

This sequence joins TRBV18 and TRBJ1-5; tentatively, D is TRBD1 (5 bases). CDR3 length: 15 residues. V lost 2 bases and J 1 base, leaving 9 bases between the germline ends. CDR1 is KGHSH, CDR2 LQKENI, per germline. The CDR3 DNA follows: TGTGCCAGCTCACCAGAGGACATCAGCAATCAGCCCCAGCATTTT. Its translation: CASSPEDISNQPQHF.

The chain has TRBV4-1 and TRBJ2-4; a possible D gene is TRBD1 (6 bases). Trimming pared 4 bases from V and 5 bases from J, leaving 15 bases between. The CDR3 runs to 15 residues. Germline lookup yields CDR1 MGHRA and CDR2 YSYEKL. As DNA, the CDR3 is TGCGCCAGCAGCCGGTCAGGGGATACCGAAAACATTCAGTACTTC. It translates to CASSRSGDTENIQYF.

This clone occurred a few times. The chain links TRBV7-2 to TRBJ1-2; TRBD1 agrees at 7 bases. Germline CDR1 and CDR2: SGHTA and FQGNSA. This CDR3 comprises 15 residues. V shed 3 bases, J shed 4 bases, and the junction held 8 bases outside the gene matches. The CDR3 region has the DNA TGTGCCAGCAGCTTGCAGGGGGGAGCCGGCTATGGCTACACCTTC. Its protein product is CASSLQGGAGYGYTF. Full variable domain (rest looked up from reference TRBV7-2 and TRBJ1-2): GAGVSQSPSNKVTEKGKDVELRCDPISGHTALYWYRQSLGQGLEFLIYFQGNSAPDKSGLPSDRFSAERTGGSVSTLTIQRTQQEDSAVYLCASSLQGGAGYGYTFGSGTRLTVV.

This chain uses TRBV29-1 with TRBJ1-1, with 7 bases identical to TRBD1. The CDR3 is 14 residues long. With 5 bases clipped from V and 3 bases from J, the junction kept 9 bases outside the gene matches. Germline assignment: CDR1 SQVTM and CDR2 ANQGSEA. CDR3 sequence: CSVRHGDRDTEAFF. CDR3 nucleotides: TGCAGCGTTCGCCACGGGGACAGAGACACTGAAGCTTTCTTT. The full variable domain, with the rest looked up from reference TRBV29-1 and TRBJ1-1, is SAVISQKPSRDICQRGTSLTIQCQVDSQVTMMFWYRQQPGQSLTLIATANQGSEATYESGFVIDKFPISRPNLTFSTLTVSNMSPEDSSIYLCSVRHGDRDTEAFFGQGTRLTVV.

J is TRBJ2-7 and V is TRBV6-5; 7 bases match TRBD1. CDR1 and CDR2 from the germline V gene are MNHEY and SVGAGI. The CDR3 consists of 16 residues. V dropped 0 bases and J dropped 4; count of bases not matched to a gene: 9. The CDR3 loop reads CASSYSRTGVRYEQYF. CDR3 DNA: TGTGCCAGCAGTTACTCGAGAACAGGGGTTCGGTACGAGCAGTACTTC.

The CDR3 nucleotides are TGTGCCAGCAGCCCCCCCCGCCCAGGGGTCCTCTCCTACGAGCAGTACTTC. It is translated as CASSPPRPGVLSYEQYF. The V call is TRBV7-9, the J call TRBJ2-7; a possible D gene is TRBD1 (6 bases). Per germline, CDR1 SEHNR and CDR2 FQNEAQ (reference sequence). V shed 5 bases and J shed 0 bases, with 20 bases lying between them. CDR3 length: 17 residues.

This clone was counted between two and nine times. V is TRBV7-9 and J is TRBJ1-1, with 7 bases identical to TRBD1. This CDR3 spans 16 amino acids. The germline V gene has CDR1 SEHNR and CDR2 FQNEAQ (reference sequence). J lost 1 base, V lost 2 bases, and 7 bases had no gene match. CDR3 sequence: CASSLTATGKNTEAFF. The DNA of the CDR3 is TGTGCCAGCAGCTTAACCGCGACAGGGAAGAACACTGAAGCTTTCTTT.

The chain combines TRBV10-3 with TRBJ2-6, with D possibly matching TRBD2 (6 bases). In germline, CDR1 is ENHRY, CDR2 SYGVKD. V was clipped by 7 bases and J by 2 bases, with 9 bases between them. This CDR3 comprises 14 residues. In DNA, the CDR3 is TGTGCCATCATGCCGGGGGCTGGGGCCAACGTCCTGACTTTC. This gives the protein CAIMPGAGANVLTF.

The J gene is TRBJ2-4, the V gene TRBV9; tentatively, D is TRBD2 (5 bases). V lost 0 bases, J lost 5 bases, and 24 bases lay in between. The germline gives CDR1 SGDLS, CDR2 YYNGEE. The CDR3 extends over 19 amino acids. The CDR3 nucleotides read TGTGCCAGCAGCGTAGCATTAACAGCACTAGGATCGGCGGAAAACATTCAGTACTTC. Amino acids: CASSVALTALGSAENIQYF. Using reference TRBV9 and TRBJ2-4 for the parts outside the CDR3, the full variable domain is DSGVTQTPKHLITATGQRVTLRCSPRSGDLSVYWYQQSLDQGLQFLIQYYNGEERAKGNILERFSAQQFPDLHSELNLSSLELGDSALYFCASSVALTALGSAENIQYFGAGTRLSVL.

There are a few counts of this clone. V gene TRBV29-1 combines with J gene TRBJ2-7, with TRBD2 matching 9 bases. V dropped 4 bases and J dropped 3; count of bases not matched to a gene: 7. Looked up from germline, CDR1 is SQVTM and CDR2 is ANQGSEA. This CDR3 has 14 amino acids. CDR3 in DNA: TGCAGCGTTGGTCCTAGCGGGATAGGCTACGAGCAGTACTTC. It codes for CSVGPSGIGYEQYF.

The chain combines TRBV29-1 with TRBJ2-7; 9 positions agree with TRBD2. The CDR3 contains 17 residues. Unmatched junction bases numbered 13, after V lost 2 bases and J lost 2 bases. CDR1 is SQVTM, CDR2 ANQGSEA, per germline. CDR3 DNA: TGCAGCGTTGAAACCCCTCTTTCGACTAGCGGTACCTACGAGCAGTACTTC. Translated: CSVETPLSTSGTYEQYF.

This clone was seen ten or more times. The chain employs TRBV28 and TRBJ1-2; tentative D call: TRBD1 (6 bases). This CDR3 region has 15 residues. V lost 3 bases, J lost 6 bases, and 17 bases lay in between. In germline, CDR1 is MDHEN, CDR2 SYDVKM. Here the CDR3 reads CASSFLPQGVDGYTF. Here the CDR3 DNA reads TGTGCCAGCAGTTTCCTCCCACAGGGAGTGGATGGCTACACCTTC.

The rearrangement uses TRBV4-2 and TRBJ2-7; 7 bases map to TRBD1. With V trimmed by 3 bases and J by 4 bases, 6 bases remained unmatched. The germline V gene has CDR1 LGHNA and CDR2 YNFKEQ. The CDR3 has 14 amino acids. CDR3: CASSHVGQTYEQYF. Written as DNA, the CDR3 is TGTGCCAGCAGCCACGTGGGACAGACGTACGAGCAGTACTTC.

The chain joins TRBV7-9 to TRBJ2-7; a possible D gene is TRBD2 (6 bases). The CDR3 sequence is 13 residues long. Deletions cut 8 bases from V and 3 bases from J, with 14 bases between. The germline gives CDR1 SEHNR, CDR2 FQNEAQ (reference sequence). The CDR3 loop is CASGGYPNYEQYF. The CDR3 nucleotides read TGTGCCAGCGGGGGGTATCCAAACTACGAGCAGTACTTC.

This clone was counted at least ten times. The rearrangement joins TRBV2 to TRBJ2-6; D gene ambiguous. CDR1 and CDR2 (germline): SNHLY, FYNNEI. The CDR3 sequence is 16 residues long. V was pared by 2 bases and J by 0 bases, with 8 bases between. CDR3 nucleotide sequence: TGTGCCAGCAGTGAATCTTGGAGCTCTGGGGCCAACGTCCTGACTTTC. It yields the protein CASSESWSSGANVLTF.

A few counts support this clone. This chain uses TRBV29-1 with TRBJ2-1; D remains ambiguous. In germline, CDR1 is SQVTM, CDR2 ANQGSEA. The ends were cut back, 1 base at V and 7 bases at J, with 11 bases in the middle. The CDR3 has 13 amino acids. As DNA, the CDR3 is TGCAGCGTTGAAGTCCTCTCCGGGAATGAGCAGTTCTTC. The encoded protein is CSVEVLSGNEQFF.

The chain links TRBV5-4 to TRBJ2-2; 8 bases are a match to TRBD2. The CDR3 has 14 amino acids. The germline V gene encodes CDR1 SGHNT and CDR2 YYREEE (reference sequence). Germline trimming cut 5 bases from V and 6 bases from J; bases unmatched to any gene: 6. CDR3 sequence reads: CASRFGRGAGELFF. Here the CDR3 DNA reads TGTGCCAGCAGATTTGGGCGGGGGGCCGGGGAGCTGTTTTTT. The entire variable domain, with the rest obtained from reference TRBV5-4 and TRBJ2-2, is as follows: ETGVTQSPTHLIKTRGQQVTLRCSSQSGHNTVSWYQQALGQGPQFIFQYYREEENGRGNFPPRFSGLQFPNYSSELNVNALELDDSALYLCASRFGRGAGELFFGEGSRLTVL.

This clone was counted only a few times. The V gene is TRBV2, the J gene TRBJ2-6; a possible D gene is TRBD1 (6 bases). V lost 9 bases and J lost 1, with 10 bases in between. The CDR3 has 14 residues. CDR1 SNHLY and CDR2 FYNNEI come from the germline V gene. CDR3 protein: CARATGSGANVLTF. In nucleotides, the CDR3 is TGTGCCAGAGCCACAGGGTCTGGGGCCAACGTCCTGACTTTC.

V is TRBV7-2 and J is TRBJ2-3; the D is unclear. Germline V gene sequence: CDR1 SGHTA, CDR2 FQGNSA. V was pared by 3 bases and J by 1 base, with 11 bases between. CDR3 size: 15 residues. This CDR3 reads CASSFLAQRTDTQYF. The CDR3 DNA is TGTGCCAGCAGCTTTCTCGCACAGCGCACAGATACGCAGTATTTT.

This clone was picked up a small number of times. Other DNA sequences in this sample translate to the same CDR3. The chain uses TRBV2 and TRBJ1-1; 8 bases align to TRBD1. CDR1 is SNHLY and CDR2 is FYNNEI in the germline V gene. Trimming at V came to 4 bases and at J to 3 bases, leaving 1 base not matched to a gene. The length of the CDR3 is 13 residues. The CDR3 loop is CASSGQGYTEAFF. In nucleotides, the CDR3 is TGTGCCAGCAGTGGACAGGGGTACACTGAAGCTTTCTTT.

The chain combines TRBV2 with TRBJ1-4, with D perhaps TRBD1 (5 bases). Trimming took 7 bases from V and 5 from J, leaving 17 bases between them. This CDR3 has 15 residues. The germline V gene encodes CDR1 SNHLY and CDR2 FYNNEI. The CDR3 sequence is CASKSLRASNEKLFF. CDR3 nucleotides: TGTGCCAGCAAGTCTCTCAGGGCCTCCAATGAAAAACTGTTTTTT.

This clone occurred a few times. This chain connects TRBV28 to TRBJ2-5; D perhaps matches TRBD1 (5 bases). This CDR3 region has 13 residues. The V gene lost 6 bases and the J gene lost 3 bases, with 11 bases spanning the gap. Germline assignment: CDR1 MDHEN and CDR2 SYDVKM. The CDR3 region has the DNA TGTGCCAGCAGGACAGTGATGGAAGAGACCCAGTACTTC. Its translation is CASRTVMEETQYF.

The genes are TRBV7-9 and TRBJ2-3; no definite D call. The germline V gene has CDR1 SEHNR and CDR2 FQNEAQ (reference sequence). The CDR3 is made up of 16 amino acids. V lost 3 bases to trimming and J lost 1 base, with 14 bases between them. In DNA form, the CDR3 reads TGTGCCAGCAGCTTTTTCCTAGGCGGTCGCACAGATACGCAGTATTTT. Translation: CASSFFLGGRTDTQYF.

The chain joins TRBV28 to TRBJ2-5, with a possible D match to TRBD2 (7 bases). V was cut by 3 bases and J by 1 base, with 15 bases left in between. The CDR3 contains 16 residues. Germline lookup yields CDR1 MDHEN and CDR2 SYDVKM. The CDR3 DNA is TGTGCCAGCAGTTTTTTGGGGGGGCCAATCCAAGAGACCCAGTACTTC. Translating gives CASSFLGGPIQETQYF. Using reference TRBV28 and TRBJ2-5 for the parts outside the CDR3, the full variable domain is DVKVTQSSRYLVKRTGEKVFLECVQDMDHENMFWYRQDPGLGLRLIYFSYDVKMKEKGDIPEGYSVSREKKERFSLILESASTNQTSMYLCASSFLGGPIQETQYFGPGTRLLVL.

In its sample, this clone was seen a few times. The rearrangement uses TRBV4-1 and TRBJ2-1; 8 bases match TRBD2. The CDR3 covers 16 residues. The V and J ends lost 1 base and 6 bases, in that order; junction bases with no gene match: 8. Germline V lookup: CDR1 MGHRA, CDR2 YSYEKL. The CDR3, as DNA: TGCGCCAGCAGCCAAGTTAGACTAGCGCGGTCCAATGAGCAGTTCTTC. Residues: CASSQVRLARSNEQFF.

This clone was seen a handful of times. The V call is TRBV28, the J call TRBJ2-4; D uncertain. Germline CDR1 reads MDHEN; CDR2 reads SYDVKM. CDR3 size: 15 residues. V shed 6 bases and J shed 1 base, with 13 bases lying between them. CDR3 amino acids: CASSRPSMAKNIQYF. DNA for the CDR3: TGTGCCAGCAGCCGCCCTAGTATGGCCAAAAACATTCAGTACTTC.

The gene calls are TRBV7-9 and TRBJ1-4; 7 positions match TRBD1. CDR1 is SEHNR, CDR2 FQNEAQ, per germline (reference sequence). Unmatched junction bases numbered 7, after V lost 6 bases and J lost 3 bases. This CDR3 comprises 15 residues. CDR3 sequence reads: CASRAVGQPNEKLFF. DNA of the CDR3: TGTGCCAGCAGGGCTGTGGGACAGCCTAATGAAAAACTGTTTTTT. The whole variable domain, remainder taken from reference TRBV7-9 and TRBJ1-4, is DTGVSQNPRHKITKRGQNVTFRCDPISEHNRLYWYRQTLGQGPEFLTYFQNEAQLEKSRLLSDRFSAERPKGSFSTLEIQRTEQGDSAMYLCASRAVGQPNEKLFFGSGTQLSVL.

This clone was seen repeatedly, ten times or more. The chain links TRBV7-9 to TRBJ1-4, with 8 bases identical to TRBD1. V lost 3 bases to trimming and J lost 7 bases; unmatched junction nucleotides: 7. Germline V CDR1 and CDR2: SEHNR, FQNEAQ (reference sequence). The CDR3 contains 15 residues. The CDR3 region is CASSFGQGRLEKLFF. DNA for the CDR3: TGTGCCAGCAGCTTTGGACAGGGTCGCCTTGAAAAACTGTTTTTT.